Given below is one TCR beta chain in context. All the patients suffered relapse after autologous stem cell transplantation, and brentuximab vedotin exposure differed. The patients, who had relapsed/refractory classical Hodgkin lymphoma, achieved best responses of complete response, partial response or progressive disease. The repertoire was sequenced with immunoSEQ multiplex PCR; TCRdb's copy has only in-frame clones and lacks some. This table holds under 95,000 clones, more than 85% found once. This entry is derived from a study of PD-1 blockade in classical Hodgkin lymphoma. This CDR3 spans 22 amino acids. The germline gives CDR1 MGHRA, CDR2 YSYEKL. J gave up 2 bases and V 7 bases, and 29 bases lay outside the gene matches.

The receptor's source is a human donor with classical Hodgkin lymphoma. Material: peripheral blood mononuclear cells (PBMCs), obtained at baseline. The rearrangement joins TRBV4-1 to TRBJ1-5, with TRBD1 matching over 7 bases. CDR3 DNA: TGCGCCAGCACCGCATTCTTATACGGGACAGAACTACTCCCCGGGGGCAATCAGCCCCAGCATTTT. Translated, it gives CASTAFLYGTELLPGGNQPQHF.